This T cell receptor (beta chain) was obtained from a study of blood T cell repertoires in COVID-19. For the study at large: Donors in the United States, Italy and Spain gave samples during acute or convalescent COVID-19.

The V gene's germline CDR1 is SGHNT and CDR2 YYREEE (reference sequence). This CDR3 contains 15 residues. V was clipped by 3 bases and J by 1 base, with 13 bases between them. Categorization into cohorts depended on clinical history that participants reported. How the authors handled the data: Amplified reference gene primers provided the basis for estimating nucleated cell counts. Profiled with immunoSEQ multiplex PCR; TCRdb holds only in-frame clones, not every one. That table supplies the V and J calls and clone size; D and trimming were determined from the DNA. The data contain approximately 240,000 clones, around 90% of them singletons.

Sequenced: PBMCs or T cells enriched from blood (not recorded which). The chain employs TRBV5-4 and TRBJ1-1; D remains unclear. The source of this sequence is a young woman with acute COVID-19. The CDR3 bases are TGTGCCAGCAGCTCCGCGGGGTCGAAGAACACTGAAGCTTTCTTT. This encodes CASSSAGSKNTEAFF.